This record covers a single T cell receptor beta chain. Its specificity is unknown. The data are from a study of T cells in Graves' hyperthyroidism and ophthalmopathy. The study, taken as a whole, reports: Before onset, ophthalmopathy was predicted by the model a median about six months earlier. A model built on 13 V-J features separated ophthalmopathy from stable hyperthyroidism.

RNA transcripts yielded amplified TCR beta CDR3 regions. Researchers ran a first-round RT-PCR on the TCR CDR3 using the HTBI primer set. TCRdb itself ran the multiplex PCR reads through MiXCR, one entry per CDR3 protein. The table shows around 700,000 distinct CDR3 sequences, with approximately 40% occurring only once. Patients aged 18 to 65 with hyperthyroidism were newly diagnosed, with duration under 2 months. Lactation, pregnancy, other autoimmune disease or uncontrolled infection led to exclusion of patients. This CDR3 contains 14 residues. V was clipped by 5 bases and J by 3 bases, with 14 bases between them. CDR1 is PRHDT, CDR2 FYEKMQ, per germline (reference sequence).

Source material: blood. The sequence derives from a woman aged 40-49 years with Graves' hyperthyroidism. The chain is built from TRBV13 and TRBJ2-7; possibly TRBD1 for D (5 bases). CDR3 sequence (DNA): TGTGCCAGCAGCCAAGGACACCTCCACTACGAGCAGTACTTC. Its protein product is CASSQGHLHYEQYF. The whole variable domain, filled in from reference TRBV13 and TRBJ2-7, reads AAGVIQSPRHLIKEKRETATLKCYPIPRHDTVYWYQQGPGQDPQFLISFYEKMQSDKGSIPDRFSAQQFSDYHSELNMSSLELGDSALYFCASSQGHLHYEQYFGPGTRLTVT.